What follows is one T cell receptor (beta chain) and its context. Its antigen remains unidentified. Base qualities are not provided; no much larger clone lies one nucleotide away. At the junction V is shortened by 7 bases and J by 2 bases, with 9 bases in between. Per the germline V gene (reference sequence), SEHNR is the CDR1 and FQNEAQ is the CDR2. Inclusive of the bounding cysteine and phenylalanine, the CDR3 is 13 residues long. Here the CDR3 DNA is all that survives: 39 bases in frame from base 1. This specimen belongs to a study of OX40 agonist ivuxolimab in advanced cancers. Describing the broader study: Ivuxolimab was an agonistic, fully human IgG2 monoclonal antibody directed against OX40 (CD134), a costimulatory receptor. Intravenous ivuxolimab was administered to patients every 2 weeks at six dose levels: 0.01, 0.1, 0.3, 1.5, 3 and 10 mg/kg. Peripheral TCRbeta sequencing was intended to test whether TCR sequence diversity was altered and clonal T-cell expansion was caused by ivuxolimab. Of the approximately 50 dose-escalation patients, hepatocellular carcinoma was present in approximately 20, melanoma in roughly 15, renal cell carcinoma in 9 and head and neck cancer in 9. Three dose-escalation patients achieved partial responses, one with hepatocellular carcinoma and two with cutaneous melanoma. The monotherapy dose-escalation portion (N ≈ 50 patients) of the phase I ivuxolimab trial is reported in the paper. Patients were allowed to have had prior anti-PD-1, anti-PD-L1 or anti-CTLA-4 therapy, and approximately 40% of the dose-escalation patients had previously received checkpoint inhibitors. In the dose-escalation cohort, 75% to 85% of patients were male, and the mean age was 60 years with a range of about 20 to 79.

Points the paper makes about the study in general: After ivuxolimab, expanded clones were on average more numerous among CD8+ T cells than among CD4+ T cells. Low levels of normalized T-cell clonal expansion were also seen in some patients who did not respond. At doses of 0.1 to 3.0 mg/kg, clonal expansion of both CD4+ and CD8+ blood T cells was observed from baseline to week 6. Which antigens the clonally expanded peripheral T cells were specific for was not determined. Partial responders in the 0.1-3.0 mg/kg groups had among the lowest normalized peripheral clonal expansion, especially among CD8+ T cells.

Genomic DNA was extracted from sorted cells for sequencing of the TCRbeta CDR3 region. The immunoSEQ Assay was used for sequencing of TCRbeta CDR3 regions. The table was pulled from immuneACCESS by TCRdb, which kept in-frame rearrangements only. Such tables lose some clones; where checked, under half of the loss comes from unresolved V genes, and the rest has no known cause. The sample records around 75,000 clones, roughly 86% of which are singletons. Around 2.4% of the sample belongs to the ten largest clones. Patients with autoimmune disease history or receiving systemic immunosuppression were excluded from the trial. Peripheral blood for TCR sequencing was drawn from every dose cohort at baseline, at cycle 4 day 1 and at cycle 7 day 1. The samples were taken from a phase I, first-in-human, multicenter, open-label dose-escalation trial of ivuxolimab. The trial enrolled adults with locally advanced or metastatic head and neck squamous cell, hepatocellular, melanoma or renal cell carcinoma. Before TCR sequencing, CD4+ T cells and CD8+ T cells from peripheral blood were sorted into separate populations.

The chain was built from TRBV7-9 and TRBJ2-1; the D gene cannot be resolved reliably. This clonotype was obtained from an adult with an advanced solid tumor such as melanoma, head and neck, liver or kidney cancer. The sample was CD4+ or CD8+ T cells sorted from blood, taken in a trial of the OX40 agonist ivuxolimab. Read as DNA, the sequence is TGTGCCAGCAACCGGGCAGCCTACAATGAGCAGTTCTTC. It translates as CASNRAAYNEQFF.